One sample yielded the 6 T cell receptor beta chains listed below, sequenced in a study of T cell responses to AZD1222 COVID-19 vaccine. The assay was immunoSEQ multiplex PCR, and TCRdb's table has in-frame clones only and misses some. The sample includes about 90,000 clones, around nine tenths seen only once; the top ten take about a tenth. The sample in question was peripheral blood, obtained on day 0 of MenACWY control vaccination. Every receptor here comes from an adult in good health.

The chain uses TRBV6-5 and TRBJ1-2, with TRBD1 identical over 7 bases. The CDR3 has 14 amino acids. CDR1 and CDR2 from the germline V gene are MNHEY and SVGAGI. The J segment lost 8 bases and the V segment lost 6 bases, leaving 12 bases of the junction unmatched. DNA of the CDR3: TGTGCCAGCAGAAACAGGGGCGAGGTGGTCGGCTACACCTTC. Encoded protein: CASRNRGEVVGYTF.

The chain employs TRBV15 and TRBJ2-7; a weak D match, TRBD2 (5 bases). Germline V gives CDR1 LNHNV, CDR2 YYDKDF (reference sequence). The CDR3 has 15 amino acids. Trimming left V 5 bases short and J 4 bases short, with 18 bases between. In DNA, the CDR3 is TGTGCCACCAGCCAAGCCGCCGGGGAGCTGTACGAGCAGTACTTC. It encodes CATSQAAGELYEQYF.

In this sample, this clone turned up once. V is TRBV19 and J is TRBJ2-6; D tentatively reads TRBD1 or TRBD2 (5 bases each). The CDR3 has 16 residues. With 3 bases removed from V and 2 bases from J, the gap between germline ends came to 11 bases. Germline CDR1 reads LNHDA; CDR2 reads SQIVND (reference sequence). The CDR3 region has the DNA TGTGCCAGTAGTATCGGGACGGGGACTGGGGCCAACGTCCTGACTTTC. Amino acids: CASSIGTGTGANVLTF. The full variable domain, with the rest looked up from reference TRBV19 and TRBJ2-6, is DGGITQSPKYLFRKEGQNVTLSCEQNLNHDAMYWYRQDPGQGLRLIYYSQIVNDFQKGDIAEGYSVSREKKESFPLTVTSAQKNPTAFYLCASSIGTGTGANVLTFGAGSRLTVL.

This rearrangement joins TRBV4-1 to TRBJ1-5; 7 bases align to TRBD1. The germline V gene has CDR1 MGHRA and CDR2 YSYEKL. The CDR3 is 15 amino acids. V dropped 1 base and J dropped 4; count of bases not matched to a gene: 4. The CDR3 DNA is TGCGCCAGCAGCCAAGGCACACAGGGGAATCAGCCCCAGCATTTT. As protein: CASSQGTQGNQPQHF.

The V and J genes are TRBV30 and TRBJ2-7; possible D gene TRBD2, 6 bases. Germline CDR1 reads GTSNPN; CDR2 reads SVGIG (reference sequence). V lost 1 base, J lost 3 bases, and 13 bases lay in between. This CDR3 comprises 14 residues. CDR3 sequence: CAWSGGVGSYEQYF. The CDR3 DNA follows: TGTGCCTGGAGTGGGGGGGTCGGGAGCTACGAGCAGTACTTC.

There are a few counts of this clone. The chain employs TRBV4-2 and TRBJ1-2; D remains unclear. The CDR3 length is 14 residues. Trimming left V 0 bases short and J 4 bases short, with 9 bases between. CDR1 LGHNA and CDR2 YNFKEQ come from the germline V gene. The CDR3 nucleotides are TGTGCCAGCAGCCAAGATGGGGTCGCCTATGGCTACACCTTC. As protein: CASSQDGVAYGYTF.